This T cell receptor (beta chain) comes out of a study of HIV-infected children after antiretroviral therapy interruption. General study points: After treatment interruption started, naive CD4+ CDR3 overlap across time points dropped.

A 3' RACE protocol on RNA, with unique molecular identifiers, produced the TCR library. One entry per CDR3 protein results from TCRdb running MiXCR on the 3' RACE reads. Seen here are more than 40,000 distinct CDR3 sequences, approximately 4.3% observed once, and the top ten hold 0.7%. This clonotype was counted many times. Its antigen is as yet unknown. Losses at the gene ends were 4 bases for V and 7 bases for J; bases not matched to a gene: 13. The CDR3 runs 16 residues. The treatment: PENTA 11 planned treatment interruption arm or continuous ART arm. At least 24 weeks of at least three-drug ART, in children 2 to 15 years.

This TCR derives from a pool of human donors with HIV. The sequencing here drew on CD45RA+ CD4+ T cells from PBMCs, pooled from several time points, taken from a donor given antiretroviral therapy, either interrupted or continuous. Subset reported: naive CD4+ CD45RA+ CD45RO- T cells. The chain joins TRBV12-3 or TRBV12-4 to TRBJ2-1, with 7 bases aligning to TRBD2. In nucleotides, the CDR3 is TGTGCCAGCAGTTCCCCTCTCCTCTCGGGGGGTAATGAGCAGTTCTTC. Protein product: CASSSPLLSGGNEQFF.